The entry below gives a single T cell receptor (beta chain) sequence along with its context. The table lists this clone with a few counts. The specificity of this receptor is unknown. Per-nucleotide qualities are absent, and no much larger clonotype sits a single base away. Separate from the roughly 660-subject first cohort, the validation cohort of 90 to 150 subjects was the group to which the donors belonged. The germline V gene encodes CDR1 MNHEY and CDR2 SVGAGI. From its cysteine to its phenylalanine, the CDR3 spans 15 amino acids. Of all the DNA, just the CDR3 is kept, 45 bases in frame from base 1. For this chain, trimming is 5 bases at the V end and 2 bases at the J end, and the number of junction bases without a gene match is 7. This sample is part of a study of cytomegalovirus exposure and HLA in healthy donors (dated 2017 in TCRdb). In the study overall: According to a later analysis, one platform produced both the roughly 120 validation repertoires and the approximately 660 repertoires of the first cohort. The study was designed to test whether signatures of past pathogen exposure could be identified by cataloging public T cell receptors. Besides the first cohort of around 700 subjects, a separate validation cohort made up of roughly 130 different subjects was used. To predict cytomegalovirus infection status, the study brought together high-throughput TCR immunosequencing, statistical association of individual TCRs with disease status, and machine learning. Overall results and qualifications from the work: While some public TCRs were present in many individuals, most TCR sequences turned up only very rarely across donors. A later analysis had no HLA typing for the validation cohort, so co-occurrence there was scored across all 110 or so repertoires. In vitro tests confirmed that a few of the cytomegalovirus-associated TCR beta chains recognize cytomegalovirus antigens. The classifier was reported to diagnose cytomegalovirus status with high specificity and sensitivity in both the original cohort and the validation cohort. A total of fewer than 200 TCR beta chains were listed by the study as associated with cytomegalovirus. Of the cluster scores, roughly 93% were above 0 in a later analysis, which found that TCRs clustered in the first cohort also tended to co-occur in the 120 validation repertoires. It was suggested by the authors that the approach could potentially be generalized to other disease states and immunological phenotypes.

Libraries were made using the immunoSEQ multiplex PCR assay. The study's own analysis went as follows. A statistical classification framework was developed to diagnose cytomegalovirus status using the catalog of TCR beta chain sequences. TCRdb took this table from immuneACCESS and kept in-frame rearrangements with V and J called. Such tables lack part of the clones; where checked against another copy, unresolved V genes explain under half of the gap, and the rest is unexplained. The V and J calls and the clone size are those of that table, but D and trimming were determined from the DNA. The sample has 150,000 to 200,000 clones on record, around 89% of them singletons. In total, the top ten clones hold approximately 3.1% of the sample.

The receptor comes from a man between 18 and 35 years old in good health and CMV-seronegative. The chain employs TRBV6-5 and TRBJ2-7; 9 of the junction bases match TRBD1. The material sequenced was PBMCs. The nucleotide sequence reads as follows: TGTGCCAGCAGTAAGACGACAGGGGGGGCCTACGAGCAGTACTTC. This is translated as CASSKTTGGAYEQYF.